These T cell receptor beta chains were read from a single sample in a study of blood T cells in healthy people across ages. MiXCR was run by TCRdb on the 5' RACE reads, yielding one entry per CDR3 protein. This sample has about 670,000 distinct CDR3 sequences; around two fifths occur once, and the top ten carry approximately 29%. Sequenced input: blood. Receptors originate from a man older than 75 in good health. The CDR3 runs from the conserved cysteine through the conserved F or W. Fields, in order: V gene, J gene, CDR3 protein.

TRBV5-1	TRBJ2-5	CASRVTSGKEETQYF
TRBV6-5	TRBJ1-1	CASIQPQGAGSTEAFF
TRBV4-3	NA	CASSQEGKSGIYNEQYF
TRBV30	TRBJ2-5	CAWSLKETQYF
TRBV25-1	TRBJ1-6	CASSYARTGGGSPLHF
TRBV10-3	TRBJ2-1	CAISRGNEQFF
TRBV5-1	TRBJ1-2	CASRAWDNYGYTF
TRBV4-2	TRBJ2-1	CASSQDYSQQFF
TRBV7-2	TRBJ2-2	CASSQAVRTGGMGGELFF
TRBV4-1	TRBJ2-3	CASSQESFGSTDTQYF
TRBV5-1	TRBJ2-1	CASSPTTSGGTNEQFF
TRBV24-1	TRBJ2-1	CGSGRVGYNEQFF
TRBV20-1	TRBJ1-2	CSANADRGYGYTF
TRBV20-1	TRBJ2-7	CSARLGWGRYEQYF
TRBV29-1	TRBJ2-4	CSVNGGPTRVDIQYF
TRBV6-2/TRBV6-3	TRBJ2-1	CASANTGGLVDEQFF
TRBV6-2/TRBV6-3	TRBJ2-5	CASAMLGLETRYF
TRBV5-1	TRBJ2-3	CASSKGQLGTDTQYF
TRBV24-1	TRBJ2-1	CATSDSRGVYSEQFF
TRBV6-1	TRBJ2-7	CATLRGQGSYEQYF
TRBV5-1	TRBJ1-6	CASSSSPTGRDSPLHF
TRBV10-3	TRBJ2-5	CAISEGQGFRQETQYF
TRBV6-2/TRBV6-3	TRBJ1-6	CASRELNSPLHF
TRBV2	TRBJ2-3	CASALAGGPWSPDTQYF
TRBV6-2/TRBV6-3	TRBJ2-3	CASSYLATSAAQYF
TRBV20-1	TRBJ2-7	CSASKSYEQYF
TRBV30	TRBJ2-5	CAWGQLSQETQYF
TRBV3-1	TRBJ1-1	CASSQRGGKAFF
TRBV20-1	TRBJ2-5	CSARDWTSGGAMGETQYF
TRBV20-1	TRBJ2-7	CSASPGTVSYEQYF
TRBV4-3	TRBJ2-2	CASSSMAGRNTGELFF
TRBV6-2/TRBV6-3	TRBJ2-4	CASRTGTGSYKQYF
TRBV11-2	TRBJ2-4	CASSPTRSGNIQYF
TRBV29-1	TRBJ1-2	CSVWEANYGYTF
TRBV5-1	TRBJ2-6	CASSPWTSGANVLTF
TRBV6-2/TRBV6-3	TRBJ2-3	CASSYVGESSTDTQYF
TRBV28	TRBJ2-1	CASKTSSSHVDEQFF
TRBV5-6	TRBJ2-7	CASSSDYSYEQYF
TRBV27	TRBJ2-2	CASSFLREGTGELFF
TRBV6-2/TRBV6-3	TRBJ2-1	CASSLTHRGQFEQFF
TRBV25-1	TRBJ1-2	CASSSPRGGHYGYTF
TRBV2	TRBJ2-7	CASSPDREYEQYF
TRBV29-1	TRBJ2-6	CSVGDDSGANVLTF
TRBV28	TRBJ2-5	CASRRTGPETQYF
TRBV20-1	TRBJ2-5	CSARDGGTVQETQYF
TRBV21-1	TRBJ1-2	CASSPRTGQNYGYTF
TRBV2	TRBJ1-6	CASRRYNSPLHF
TRBV6-6	TRBJ1-6	CASTSQLNSPLHF
TRBV6-2/TRBV6-3	TRBJ2-5	CASSYSGRFGPSQETQYF
TRBV4-3	TRBJ1-1	CASSRTGGVLAFF
TRBV9	TRBJ2-3	CASSSTSGRSVGTQYF
TRBV28	TRBJ2-1	CASKTDSSYNEQFF
TRBV18	TRBJ2-1	CASSSRSSYNEQFF
TRBV6-2/TRBV6-3	TRBJ2-7	CASSTRQGHEQYF
TRBV7-9	TRBJ2-7	CAGTRHSSYEQYF